This T cell receptor beta chain was documented in a study of blood T cell repertoires in COVID-19. Study-wide context: PBMCs, B-cell-depleted T cells, or T cells provided the cDNA or gDNA that made up the material.

Only in-frame clones appear in the TCRdb table, and some are missing; sequencing was by immunoSEQ multiplex PCR. The profile shows 70,000 or so clones, around 86% of them singletons. V was clipped by 4 bases and J by 3 bases, with 16 bases between them. Per germline, CDR1 SGHNT and CDR2 YYREEE (reference sequence). The CDR3 sequence is 15 residues long. This clone was detected only a few times. Sequenced input: peripheral blood. The chain carries TRBV5-4 and TRBJ1-2; D is perhaps TRBD1 (5 bases). The receptor was derived from a man aged 50 or older with active COVID-19. CDR3 DNA sequence: TGTGCCAGCAGCGCTAATGTGGGGCAATACTATGGCTACACCTTC. Its translation: CASSANVGQYYGYTF.